One and the same sample provided the 12 T cell receptor beta chains below, sequenced in a study of T cells in Graves' hyperthyroidism and ophthalmopathy. RNA transcripts provided the source from which TCR beta CDR3 regions were amplified. With the HTBI primer set, the TCR CDR3 went through a first round of RT-PCR. MiXCR, applied by TCRdb to the multiplex PCR reads, yields one record per CDR3 protein. The sample has approximately 690,000 distinct CDR3 sequences; about 14% are singletons. The sample comprised blood. The receptors originated from a woman in her forties or fifties with Graves' ophthalmopathy.

The chain joins TRBV7-3 to TRBJ2-3; D uncertain. V was cut by 3 bases and J by 4 bases, with 8 bases left in between. CDR1 and CDR2 from the germline V gene are SGHTA and FQGTGA. CDR3 size: 13 residues. CDR3 residues: CASSFGVADTQYF. The CDR3 DNA sequence: TGTGCCAGCAGCTTTGGGGTGGCAGATACGCAGTATTTT.

This clonotype is a singleton in its sample. This chain uses TRBV25-1 with TRBJ2-1; D tentatively fits TRBD1 or TRBD2 (5 bases each). V was shortened by 5 bases and J by 6 bases, with 11 bases between the two germline ends. The CDR3 runs to 13 residues. In germline, CDR1 is MGHDK, CDR2 SYGVNS. This CDR3 is CASSWGPVNEQFF. The CDR3, as DNA: TGTGCCAGCAGTTGGGGACCCGTCAATGAGCAGTTCTTC.

Only a few counts were recorded for this clonotype. The rearrangement links TRBV12-3 or TRBV12-4 to TRBJ2-2; D is possibly TRBD1 (5 bases). Trimming stripped 6 bases from V and 6 bases from J, with 20 bases between. This CDR3 is built from 16 residues. In DNA, the CDR3 is TGTGCCAGCAGCGCCGGGCTTAGAAAAGGGGCCGGGGAGCTGTTTTTT. Protein: CASSAGLRKGAGELFF.

There are many counts of this clonotype. The junction departs from germline at one end; a sequencing error may be responsible. V gene TRBV7-9 combines with J gene TRBJ1-1; TRBD1 aligns across 7 bases. This CDR3 comprises 14 residues. CDR1 and CDR2 from the germline V gene are SEHNR and FQNEAQ (reference sequence). The CDR3 loop reads CASSFSGGSTEAFF. The DNA of the CDR3 is TGCGCCAGCAGCTTCTCAGGGGGAAGCACTGAAGCTTTCTTT.

The table lists this clonotype with a few counts. The rearrangement uses TRBV28 and TRBJ1-5; D not resolved. Germline V CDR1 and CDR2: MDHEN, SYDVKM. CDR3 length equals 14 residues. Trimming left V 6 bases short and J 1 base short, with 10 bases between. In nucleotides, the CDR3 is TGTGCCAGCAGCGACCCGGGGAGCAATCAGCCCCAGCATTTT. Amino acids: CASSDPGSNQPQHF.

This clonotype has a count of ten or more. The V and J genes are TRBV30 and TRBJ2-7; D may be TRBD1 (5 bases). Germline loops: CDR1 GTSNPN, CDR2 SVGIG (reference sequence). The CDR3 contains 13 residues. The V end lost 3 bases, the J end lost 6 bases, and 15 bases lay between the germline ends. The CDR3 coding sequence is TGTGCCTGGAGCGGCCAGGGTGGTTCCGAGCAGTACTTC. Protein: CAWSGQGGSEQYF.

This clonotype was found a few times. The chain combines TRBV19 with TRBJ1-2; D is unresolved. V was clipped by 1 base and J by 4 bases, with 13 bases between them. The CDR3 is made up of 15 amino acids. The germline V gene encodes CDR1 LNHDA and CDR2 SQIVND (reference sequence). Here the CDR3 reads CASSIVSHSSYGYTF. The CDR3 nucleotides read TGTGCCAGTAGTATAGTATCCCACAGCAGCTATGGCTACACCTTC. Variable domain in full (rest from reference TRBV19 and TRBJ1-2): DGGITQSPKYLFRKEGQNVTLSCEQNLNHDAMYWYRQDPGQGLRLIYYSQIVNDFQKGDIAEGYSVSREKKESFPLTVTSAQKNPTAFYLCASSIVSHSSYGYTFGSGTRLTVV.

This clonotype was recorded many times. The chain joins TRBV24-1 to TRBJ1-1, with D possibly TRBD1 on 5 matching bases. This CDR3 has 15 amino acids. V gave up 5 bases and J gave up 5 bases, with 17 bases separating them. Germline values: CDR1 KGHDR, CDR2 SFDVKD. The CDR3 protein is CATSVSQGGRTEAFF. The DNA for the CDR3 is TGTGCCACCAGTGTGTCGCAGGGAGGCAGGACTGAAGCTTTCTTT.

This clonotype was seen at least ten times. The chain uses TRBV2 and TRBJ2-7; maybe TRBD2 (7 bases). This CDR3 has 15 residues. CDR1 and CDR2 from the germline V gene are SNHLY and FYNNEI. Trimming cost V 7 bases and J 5 bases, with 21 bases left between them. CDR3 region: CASNLLAPPGDEQYF. CDR3 DNA sequence: TGTGCCAGCAACCTACTAGCGCCCCCAGGGGACGAGCAGTACTTC. The whole variable domain, remainder taken from reference TRBV2 and TRBJ2-7, is EPEVTQTPSHQVTQMGQEVILRCVPISNHLYFYWYRQILGQKVEFLVSFYNNEISEKSEIFDDQFSVERPDGSNFTLKIRSTKLEDSAMYFCASNLLAPPGDEQYFGPGTRLTVT.

This clonotype was observed at least ten times. This rearrangement joins TRBV24-1 to TRBJ2-5; TRBD2 matches at 11 bases. The trim removed 3 bases at V and 5 bases at J, leaving 4 bases unmatched. The CDR3 totals 15 residues. In germline, CDR1 is KGHDR, CDR2 SFDVKD. CDR3 residues: CATSDLAGGGETQYF. Written as DNA, the CDR3 is TGTGCCACCAGTGATCTAGCGGGAGGAGGTGAGACCCAGTACTTC.

This clonotype was observed many times. The V gene is TRBV28, the J gene TRBJ2-3; TRBD1 matches at 11 bases. The CDR3 has 15 residues. Germline assignment: CDR1 MDHEN and CDR2 SYDVKM. The V segment lost 6 bases and the J segment 6 bases; nucleotides outside the gene matches: 8. The CDR3 region is CASSVGQGALDTQYF. The CDR3 DNA sequence: TGTGCCAGCAGCGTCGGACAGGGGGCCTTGGATACGCAGTATTTT.

This clonotype occurred many times. This chain connects TRBV12-3 or TRBV12-4 to TRBJ1-5, with D tentatively TRBD1 (5 bases). Trimming stripped 1 base from V and 1 base from J, with 14 bases between. The CDR3 spans 17 residues. The CDR3 reads CASSLEGNLRSNQPQHF. The CDR3 DNA sequence: TGTGCCAGCAGTTTAGAGGGGAATCTTAGGAGCAATCAGCCCCAGCATTTT.